A selection of T cell receptor beta chains follows, all from one sample in a study of OX40 agonist ivuxolimab in advanced cancers. This table comes from immunoSEQ multiplex PCR, and its TCRdb copy is limited to in-frame clones, with some not included. The sample has thousands of clones, about 94% seen once; the top ten hold about 10%. The sample here was CD4+ or CD8+ T cells sorted from blood, taken in a trial of the OX40 agonist ivuxolimab. These receptors were taken from an adult with an advanced solid tumor such as melanoma, head and neck, liver or kidney cancer. The CDR3 runs from the conserved cysteine through the conserved F or W. The order of the fields is clone size, V gene, D gene, J gene, CDR3 DNA, CDR3 protein. The D gene is left open where the match is weak. Size values are once, few and many counts, or a class for expanded clones, and some rows have none.

>NA|TRBV5-8|TRBD1|TRBJ1-1
TGTGCCAGCAGCTCGCAGGGGGCAGGTACTGAAGCTTTCTTT
CASSSQGAGTEAFF
>once|TRBV10-1|NA|TRBJ1-1
TGCGCCAGCAGGAAAAAGATGAACACTGAAGCTTTCTTT
CASRKKMNTEAFF
>NA|TRBV5-4|NA|TRBJ1-1
TGTGCCAGCAGCTTGGGACTTACAGGGAACACTGAAGCTTTCTTT
CASSLGLTGNTEAFF
>NA|TRBV27|NA|TRBJ2-5
TGTGCCAGCGGGAATACAGGTTTCATCGAGACCCAGTACTTC
CASGNTGFIETQYF
>NA|TRBV5-1|NA|TRBJ2-5
TGCGCCAGCGCCATTGAGCCGGGCAAGACCCAGTACTTC
CASAIEPGKTQYF
>NA|TRBV11-3|NA|TRBJ2-1
TGTGCCAGCAGCCGTAGCGACCATGAGCAGTTCTTC
CASSRSDHEQFF
>NA|TRBV29-1|TRBD2|TRBJ2-1
TGCAGCGTTGAAGGGACTAGCGGGACATTCTCCTACAATGAGCAGTTCTTC
CSVEGTSGTFSYNEQFF
>NA|TRBV6-5|NA|TRBJ1-2
TGTGCCAGCAGTCAACAGGGAGGTTATGGCTACACCTTC
CASSQQGGYGYTF
>NA|TRBV19|TRBD1|TRBJ2-3
TGTGCCAGTAGTCCGGGACAGGGGGCTAGCACAGATACGCAGTATTTT
CASSPGQGASTDTQYF
>NA|TRBV11-2|NA|TRBJ2-4
TGTGCCAGCAGCTTAGATGGGGCGTTAGCCAAAAACATTCAGTACTTC
CASSLDGALAKNIQYF
>NA|TRBV14|TRBD1|TRBJ2-7
TGTGCCAGCAGCCAAAACTCCGGGACAGGTCGACCATACGAGCAGTACTTC
CASSQNSGTGRPYEQYF
>NA|TRBV4-1|TRBD2|TRBJ2-1
TGCGCCAGCAGCCAAGGGGTGGGGAGCGGGAGACGGTTCTTC
CASSQGVGSGRRFF
>NA|TRBV4-2|NA|TRBJ1-1
TGTGCCAGCAGCTACGAAAAGGGCACTGAAGCTTTCTTT
CASSYEKGTEAFF
>NA|TRBV5-4|TRBD2|TRBJ2-3
TGTGCCAGCAGATTGGGGCTAGCGGGAGCCAATACGCAGTATTTT
CASRLGLAGANTQYF
>once|TRBV11-2|TRBD2|TRBJ2-1
TGTGCCAGCAGCTCCAGCGGACTAGCGGGAGGTGGGGATGAGCAGTTCTTC
CASSSSGLAGGGDEQFF
>NA|TRBV30|TRBD1|TRBJ1-5
TGTGCCTGGAGTGTACGGACAGGGGGGTATCAGCCCCAGCATTTT
CAWSVRTGGYQPQHF
>NA|TRBV7-3|NA|TRBJ2-5
TGTGCCAGCAGCCTAAGCGGGTTCCAAGAGACCCAGTACTTC
CASSLSGFQETQYF
>NA|TRBV27|NA|TRBJ1-2
TGTGCCAGCAGTTTAGGGGGAATGGGCTACACCTTC
CASSLGGMGYTF
>NA|TRBV11-2|NA|TRBJ2-7
TGTGCCAGCAGCTTAGTGGGCCTATTTGAACCGTACTTC
CASSLVGLFEPYF
>NA|TRBV28|TRBD2|TRBJ2-7
TGTGCCAGCACACTCGGGGGGGGCTACGAGCAGTACTTC
CASTLGGGYEQYF
>NA|TRBV9|TRBD2|TRBJ2-5
TGTGCCAGCAGCCGGGGACTACAAGAGACCCAGTACTTC
CASSRGLQETQYF
>NA|TRBV29-1|TRBD1|TRBJ2-7
TGCAGCGTGGCCAGAACAGGGGGGTACTACGAGCAGTACTTC
CSVARTGGYYEQYF
>NA|TRBV11-2|NA|TRBJ1-1
TGTGCCAGCAGCTTAGACACGGTAGTTACTGAAGCTTTCTTT
CASSLDTVVTEAFF
>NA|TRBV7-2|TRBD2|TRBJ2-5
TGTGCCAGCCGTGGGGGTAGCGGGATAGGGGAGACCCAGTACTTC
CASRGGSGIGETQYF